The present TCR beta chain was sequenced within a study of T cells in Graves' hyperthyroidism and ophthalmopathy. Study conclusions and caveats: The majority of expanded thyroid clonotypes above 0.001 also appeared in blood.

TCR beta CDR3 region amplification was performed from RNA transcripts. A first-round RT-PCR of the TCR CDR3 used the HTBI primer set. TCRdb passed the multiplex PCR reads through MiXCR, listing each CDR3 protein once. The data hold around 600,000 distinct CDR3 sequences, with about 14% observed a single time. This CDR3 is 16 amino acids long. Germline CDR1 SGHRS, CDR2 YFSETQ. Trimming at V came to 6 bases and at J to 8 bases, leaving 13 bases not matched to a gene. This clonotype has at least ten counts. Its antigen is currently unknown. The PBMCs studied were ones that came from 9 to 10 ml fresh peripheral blood.

V and J are TRBV5-1 and TRBJ2-3, with TRBD2 matching 12 bases. This TCR came from a woman between 45 and 60 years old with Graves' ophthalmopathy. Sequenced: blood. The CDR3 DNA reads TGCGCCAGCACCGAAATAATAATGACTAGCGGGGGTACGCAGTATTTT. Its protein is CASTEIIMTSGGTQYF.